The TCR delta chain described here comes from a study of gamma-delta chains in newborns, infants, children. Study at large: Innate gammadelta T cells reportedly expand polyclonally right after birth, driven by microbial exposure, per the title.

This clone rates as medium-sized. Distinct nucleotide sequences in the sample also encode this CDR3. TCRdb re-called the reads through CATT. Of some 6,900 delta-chain clones detected, more than 2% appear once; the ten largest clones hold 10% to 11%. The CDR3 runs to 17 residues. V shed 2 bases, J shed 0 bases, and the junction held 2 bases outside the gene matches. Germline V gene data show CDR1 as GEAIGNYY and CDR2 as EKD. This chain connects TRDV2 to TRDJ2, with 13 bases fitting TRDD3. The specimen was blood. The source of this sequence is a child who was a newborn, infant or young child, either healthy, febrile or measles-vaccinated (not recorded which). In nucleotides, the CDR3 is TGTGCCTGTGACATACTGGGGGATACGGCTTTGACAGCACAACTCTTCTTT. Translated: CACDILGDTALTAQLFF.